This TCR beta chain was recovered during a study of control samples from healthy donors and cancer patients. Libraries were prepared by immunoSEQ multiplex PCR; TCRdb keeps only in-frame clonotypes and omits some of them. The repertoire holds some 45,000 clones, with roughly 85% as singletons. The clonotype originates from a man aged 55 to 69 in good health. The sequenced material came from blood.

In DNA, the CDR3 is TGTGCCAGCAGTTTATTTTCTGGAAACACCATATATTTT. Amino acids: CASSLFSGNTIYF. This chain joins TRBV12-3 or TRBV12-4 and TRBJ1-3; D not certain. The CDR3 is made up of 13 amino acids. V was shortened by 2 bases and J by 1 base, with 3 bases between the two germline ends.